A selection of T cell receptor beta chains follows, all from one sample in a study of regulatory T cells in long-lasting Graves disease. TCRdb re-derived calls from the multiplex PCR reads in MiXCR, one entry per CDR3 protein. The sample carries 350,000 to 550,000 distinct CDR3 sequences, 15% recorded once. These data also featured in a second study, about T cells in Graves' hyperthyroidism and ophthalmopathy.

The specimen was peripheral blood mononuclear cells (PBMCs), collected at new diagnosis, from a patient treated with antithyroid drugs. Receptors originate from a woman aged 25 to 39 with Graves disease. Both conserved end residues are part of each CDR3. A D gene is named only where the DNA matches it firmly. Not every row has a clone size; where given, it reads once, few, many or a size class.

>14|TRBJ1-1|many|TRBV28|TRBD1
CASSLSGGSTEAFF
TGTGCCAGCAGTTTGTCAGGGGGCAGTACTGAAGCTTTCTTT
>17|TRBJ2-5|many|TRBV3-1|TRBD2
CASSLLGEGGRRETQYF
TGTGCCAGCAGCCTCTTAGGGGAGGGAGGGAGGAGAGAGACCCAGTACTTC
>17|TRBJ2-5|many|TRBV7-2|TRBD2
CASSLGLAGALKETQYF
TGTGCCAGCAGCTTAGGGCTAGCGGGAGCCCTAAAAGAGACCCAGTACTTC
>14|TRBJ1-1|few|TRBV18|TRBD1
CASSRSGGNTEAFF
TGTGCCAGCTCACGATCAGGGGGCAACACTGAAGCTTTCTTT
>17|TRBJ2-1|few|TRBV20-1|TRBD2
CSARSRTSGRTYNEQFF
TGCAGTGCTAGAAGCCGGACTAGCGGGAGGACCTACAATGAGCAGTTCTTC
>16|TRBJ1-3|NA|TRBV12-3/TRBV12-4|NA
CASSRRGRGAGNTIYF
TGTGCCAGCAGCCGCAGGGGCAGGGGAGCTGGAAACACCATATATTTT
>13|TRBJ2-1|many|TRBV28|TRBD1
CASRQGAQGEQFF
TGTGCCAGCAGGCAGGGGGCGCAGGGTGAGCAGTTCTTC
>16|TRBJ2-7|few|TRBV7-9|TRBD1
CASSLGAGQGLYEQYF
TGTGCCAGCAGCTTAGGGGCCGGACAGGGTCTATACGAGCAGTACTTC
>13|TRBJ2-4|many|TRBV12-3/TRBV12-4|NA
CASSFASSNIQYF
TGTGCCAGCAGTTTTGCTAGCTCGAACATTCAGTACTTC
>17|TRBJ2-2|many|TRBV3-1|NA
CASSQVTGEGWTGELFF
TGTGCCAGCAGCCAAGTAACAGGGGAGGGCTGGACCGGGGAGCTGTTTTTT
>13|TRBJ1-5|many|TRBV5-1|NA
CASSLDINQPQHF
TGCGCCAGCAGCCTGGACATCAATCAGCCCCAGCATTTT
>14|TRBJ2-4|NA|TRBV2|NA
CASSEGHTRIPSYF
TGTGCCAGCAGTGAAGGCCATACTAGAATCCCCTCGTACTTC
>15|TRBJ1-1|many|TRBV6-2/TRBV6-3|TRBD1
CASSSGQAPSTEAFF
TGTGCCAGCAGTTCGGGACAGGCGCCGAGCACTGAAGCTTTCTTT
>16|TRBJ2-1|NA|TRBV24-1|TRBD2
CATSDPDPSGSNEQFF
TGTGCCACCAGTGATCCCGATCCTAGCGGCTCCAATGAGCAGTTCTTC
>16|TRBJ2-1|many|TRBV2|TRBD2
CASSESGGRAYNEQFF
TGTGCCAGCAGTGAATCCGGCGGGAGGGCCTACAATGAGCAGTTCTTC
>14|TRBJ1-1|many|TRBV12-3/TRBV12-4|NA
CASSLAPASPEAFF
TGTGCCAGCAGTTTAGCGCCAGCTTCACCTGAAGCTTTCTTT
>18|TRBJ2-1|many|TRBV11-2|NA
CASSFGTGIGGRVNEQFF
TGTGCCAGCAGCTTTGGGACAGGGATCGGCGGGAGGGTGAATGAGCAGTTCTTC
>19|TRBJ2-6|few|TRBV10-3|TRBD2
CAISEKGGAGGGGANVLTF
TGTGCCATCAGTGAGAAAGGTGGTGCGGGAGGAGGTGGGGCCAACGTCCTGACTTTC
>16|TRBJ2-1|few|TRBV6-6|NA
CASSYSSGKGGNEQFF
TGTGCCAGCAGTTACTCGTCAGGGAAAGGTGGGAATGAGCAGTTCTTC
>16|TRBJ1-2|many|TRBV29-1|NA
CSVEDLSALRIYGYTF
TGCAGCGTTGAAGATTTGTCAGCGCTACGTATCTATGGCTACACCTTC
>13|TRBJ2-5|many|TRBV12-3/TRBV12-4|NA
CASSFRGRETQYF
TGTGCCAGCAGTTTCCGGGGTAGAGAGACCCAGTACTTC